The clone carrying this T cell receptor beta chain was detected once. The antigen is unknown. Time point given: week 47, end of study. One vaccine dose held 300 ug of mutant IDH1 20-mer peptide and came with topical imiquimod. The donors' diagnosis was new WHO grade 3 or 4 astrocytoma that was IDH1-mutant and ATRX-lost. Sequenced by immunoSEQ multiplex PCR; TCRdb stores in-frame clones only, minus some. The data show around 23,000 clones, with 84% seen just once and approximately 2.8% held by the top ten. V was trimmed by 4 bases and J by 8 bases, leaving 17 bases between them. There are 15 residues in the CDR3. Per germline, CDR1 SGHVS and CDR2 FNYEAQ. The sample is drawn from a study of a mutant IDH1 vaccine in newly diagnosed glioma. Background on the study: There were roughly 60% males and around 40% females among treated patients, whose mean age was about 38 years.

V is TRBV7-6 and J is TRBJ1-4; tentative D call: TRBD1 (6 bases). This clonotype originated in a man in his forties or fifties with glioma. Here the sequenced sample was PBMCs, taken from a glioma patient whose treatment included an IDH1 peptide vaccine. CDR3 region: CASSSSTGSREKLFF. As DNA, the CDR3 is TGTGCCAGCAGCTCCTCAACAGGGTCTAGGGAAAAACTGTTTTTT.